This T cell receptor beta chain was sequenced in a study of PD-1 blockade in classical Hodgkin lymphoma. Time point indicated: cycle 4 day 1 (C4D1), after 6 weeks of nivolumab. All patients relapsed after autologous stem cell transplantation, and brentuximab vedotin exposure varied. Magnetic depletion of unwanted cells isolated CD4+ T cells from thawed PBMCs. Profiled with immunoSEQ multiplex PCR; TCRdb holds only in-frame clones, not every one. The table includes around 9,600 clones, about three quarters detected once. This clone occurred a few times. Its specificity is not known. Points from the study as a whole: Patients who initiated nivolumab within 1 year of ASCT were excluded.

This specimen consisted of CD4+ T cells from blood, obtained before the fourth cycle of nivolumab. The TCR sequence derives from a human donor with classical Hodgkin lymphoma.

The CDR3 is CASSRSHGGGAGENIQYF. As DNA, the CDR3 is TGTGCCAGCAGCCGAAGCCACGGCGGGGGGGCGGGAGAAAACATTCAGTACTTC. The V and J genes are TRBV4-2 and TRBJ2-4; 9 bases line up with TRBD2. The V segment lost 4 bases and the J segment 5 bases; nucleotides outside the gene matches: 15. CDR1 and CDR2 (germline): LGHNA, YNFKEQ. This CDR3 spans 18 amino acids.